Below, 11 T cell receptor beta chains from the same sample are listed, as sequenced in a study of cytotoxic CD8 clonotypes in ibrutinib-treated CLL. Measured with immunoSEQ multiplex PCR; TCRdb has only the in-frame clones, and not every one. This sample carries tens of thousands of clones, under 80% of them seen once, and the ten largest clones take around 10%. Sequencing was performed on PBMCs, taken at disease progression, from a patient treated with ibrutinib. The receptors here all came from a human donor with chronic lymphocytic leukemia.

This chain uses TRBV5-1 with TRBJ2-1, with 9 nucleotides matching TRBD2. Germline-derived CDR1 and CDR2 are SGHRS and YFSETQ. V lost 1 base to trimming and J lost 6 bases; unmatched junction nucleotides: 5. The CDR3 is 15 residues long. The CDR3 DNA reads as TGCGCCAGCAGCTTGTGGCGGGGGGGCCTCAATGAGCAGTTCTTC. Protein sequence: CASSLWRGGLNEQFF. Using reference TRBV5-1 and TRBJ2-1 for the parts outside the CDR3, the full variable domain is KAGVTQTPRYLIKTRGQQVTLSCSPISGHRSVSWYQQTPGQGLQFLFEYFSETQRNKGNFPGRFSGRQFSNSRSEMNVSTLELGDSALYLCASSLWRGGLNEQFFGPGTRLTVL.

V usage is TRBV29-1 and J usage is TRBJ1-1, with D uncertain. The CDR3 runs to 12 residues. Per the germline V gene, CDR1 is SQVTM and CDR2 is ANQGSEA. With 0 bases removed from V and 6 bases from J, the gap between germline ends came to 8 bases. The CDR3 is CSVEDGRAEAFF. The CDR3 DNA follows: TGCAGCGTTGAAGATGGGAGGGCTGAAGCTTTCTTT.

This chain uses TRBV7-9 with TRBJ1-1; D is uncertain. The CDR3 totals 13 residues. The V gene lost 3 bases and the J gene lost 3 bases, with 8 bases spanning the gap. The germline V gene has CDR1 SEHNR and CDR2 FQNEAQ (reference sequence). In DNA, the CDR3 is TGTGCCAGCAGCTTTACTGGGGACACTGAAGCTTTCTTT. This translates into CASSFTGDTEAFF.

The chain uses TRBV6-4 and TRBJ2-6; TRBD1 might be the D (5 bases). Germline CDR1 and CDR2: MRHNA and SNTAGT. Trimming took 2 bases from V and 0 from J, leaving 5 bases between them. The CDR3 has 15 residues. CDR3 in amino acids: CASSDGHSGANVLTF. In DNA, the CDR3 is TGTGCCAGCAGTGACGGACACTCTGGGGCCAACGTCCTGACTTTC.

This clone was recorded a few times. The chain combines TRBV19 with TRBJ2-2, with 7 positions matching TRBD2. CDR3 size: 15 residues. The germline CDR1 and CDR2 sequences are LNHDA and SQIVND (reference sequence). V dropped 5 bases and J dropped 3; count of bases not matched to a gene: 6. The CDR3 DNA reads TGTGCCAGTAGTTTGGGACTAACGGACACCGGGGAGCTGTTTTTT. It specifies CASSLGLTDTGELFF. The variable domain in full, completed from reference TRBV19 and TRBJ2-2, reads DGGITQSPKYLFRKEGQNVTLSCEQNLNHDAMYWYRQDPGQGLRLIYYSQIVNDFQKGDIAEGYSVSREKKESFPLTVTSAQKNPTAFYLCASSLGLTDTGELFFGEGSRLTVL.

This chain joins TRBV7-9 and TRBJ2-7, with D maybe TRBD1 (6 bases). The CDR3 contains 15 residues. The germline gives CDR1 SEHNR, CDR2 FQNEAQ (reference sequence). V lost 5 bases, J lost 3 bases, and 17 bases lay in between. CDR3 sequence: CASSPTGTPYYEQYF. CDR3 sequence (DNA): TGTGCCAGCAGCCCGACCGGGACACCTTACTACGAGCAGTACTTC.

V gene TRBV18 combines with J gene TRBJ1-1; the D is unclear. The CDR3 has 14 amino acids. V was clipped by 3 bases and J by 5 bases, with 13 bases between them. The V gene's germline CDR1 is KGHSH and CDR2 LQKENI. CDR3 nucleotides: TGTGCCAGCTCACCCGGGGTTGTGGGTACTGAAGCTTTCTTT. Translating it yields CASSPGVVGTEAFF.

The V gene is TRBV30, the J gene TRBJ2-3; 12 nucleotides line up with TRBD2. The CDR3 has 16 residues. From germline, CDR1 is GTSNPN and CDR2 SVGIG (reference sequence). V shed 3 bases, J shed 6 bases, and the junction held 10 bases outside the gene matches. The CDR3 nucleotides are TGTGCCTGGAGCATTCTATCCGGGACTAGCGGGGATACGCAGTATTTT. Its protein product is CAWSILSGTSGDTQYF.

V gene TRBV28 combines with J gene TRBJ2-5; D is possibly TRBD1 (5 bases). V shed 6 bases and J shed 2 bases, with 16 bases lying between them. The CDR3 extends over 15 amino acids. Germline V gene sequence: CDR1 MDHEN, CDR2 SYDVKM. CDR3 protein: CASRLRGGRQETQYF. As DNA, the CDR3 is TGTGCCAGCAGGTTAAGGGGCGGACGGCAAGAGACCCAGTACTTC.

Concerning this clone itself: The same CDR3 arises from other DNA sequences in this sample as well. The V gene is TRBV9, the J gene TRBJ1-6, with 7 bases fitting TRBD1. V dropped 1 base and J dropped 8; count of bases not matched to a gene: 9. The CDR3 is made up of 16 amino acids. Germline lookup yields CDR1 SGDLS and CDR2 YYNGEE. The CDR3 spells CASSVSPDRADSPLHF. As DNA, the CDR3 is TGTGCCAGCAGCGTATCCCCAGACAGGGCTGATTCACCCCTCCACTTT.

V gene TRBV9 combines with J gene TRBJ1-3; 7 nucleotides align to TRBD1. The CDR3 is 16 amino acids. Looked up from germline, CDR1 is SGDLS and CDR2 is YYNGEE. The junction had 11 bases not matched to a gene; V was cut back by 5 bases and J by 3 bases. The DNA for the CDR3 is TGTGCCAGCAGTATTGAGACAGGGACTTTTGGAAACACCATATATTTT. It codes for CASSIETGTFGNTIYF.